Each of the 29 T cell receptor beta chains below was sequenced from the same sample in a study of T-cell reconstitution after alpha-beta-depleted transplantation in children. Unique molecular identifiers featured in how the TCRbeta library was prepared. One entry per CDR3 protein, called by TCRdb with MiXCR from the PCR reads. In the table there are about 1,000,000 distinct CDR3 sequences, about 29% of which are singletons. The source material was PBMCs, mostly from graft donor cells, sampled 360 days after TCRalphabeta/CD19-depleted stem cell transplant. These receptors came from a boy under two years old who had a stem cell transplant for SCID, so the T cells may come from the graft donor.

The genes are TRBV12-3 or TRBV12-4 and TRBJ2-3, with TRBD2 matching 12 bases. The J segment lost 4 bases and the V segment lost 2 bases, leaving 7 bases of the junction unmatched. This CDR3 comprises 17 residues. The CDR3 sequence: CASSLPLLAGGPDTQYF. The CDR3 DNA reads TGTGCCAGCAGTTTACCTCTCCTAGCGGGGGGGCCAGATACGCAGTATTTT.

CDR3 coding DNA: TGTGCCAGCAGCCTGAGGGACAACTCTGGAAACACCATATATTTT. This encodes CASSLRDNSGNTIYF. The V call is TRBV12-3 or TRBV12-4, the J call TRBJ1-3, with D possibly being TRBD1 (6 bases). The CDR3 has 15 residues. The V end was cut by 6 bases, the J end by 0 bases, with 12 bases between.

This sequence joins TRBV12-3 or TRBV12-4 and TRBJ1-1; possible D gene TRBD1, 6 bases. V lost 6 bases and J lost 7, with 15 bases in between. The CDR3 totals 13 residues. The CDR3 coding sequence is TGTGCCAGCAGCCCGCGGAGGGGGGGTGAAGCTTTCTTT. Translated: CASSPRRGGEAFF.

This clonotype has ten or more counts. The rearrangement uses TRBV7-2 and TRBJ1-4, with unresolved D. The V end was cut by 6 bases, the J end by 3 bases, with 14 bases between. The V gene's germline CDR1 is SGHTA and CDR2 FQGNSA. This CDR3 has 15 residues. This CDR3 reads CASSHQVGPNEKLFF. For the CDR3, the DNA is TGTGCCAGCAGTCACCAAGTTGGTCCTAATGAAAAACTGTTTTTT. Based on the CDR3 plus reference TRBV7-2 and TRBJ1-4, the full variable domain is GAGVSQSPSNKVTEKGKDVELRCDPISGHTALYWYRQSLGQGLEFLIYFQGNSAPDKSGLPSDRFSAERTGGSVSTLTIQRTQQEDSAVYLCASSHQVGPNEKLFFGSGTQLSVL.

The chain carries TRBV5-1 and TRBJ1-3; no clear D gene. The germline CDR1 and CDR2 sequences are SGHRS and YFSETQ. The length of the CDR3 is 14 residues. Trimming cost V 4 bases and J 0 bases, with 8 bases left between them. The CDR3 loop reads CASSPVGSGNTIYF. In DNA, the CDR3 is TGCGCCAGCAGCCCCGTGGGCTCTGGAAACACCATATATTTT.

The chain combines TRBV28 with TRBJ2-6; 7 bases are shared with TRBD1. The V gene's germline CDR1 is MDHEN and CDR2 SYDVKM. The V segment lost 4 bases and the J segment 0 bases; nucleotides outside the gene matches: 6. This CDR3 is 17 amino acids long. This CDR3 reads CASSSTGIGSGANVLTF. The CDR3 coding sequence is TGTGCCAGCAGTTCGACAGGGATCGGCTCTGGGGCCAACGTCCTGACTTTC.

The CDR3 sequence: CASSLTSAAYEQYF. The CDR3 DNA is TGTGCCAGCAGTTTAACTAGCGCGGCCTACGAGCAGTACTTC. The chain links TRBV12-3 or TRBV12-4 to TRBJ2-7; TRBD2 matches at 7 bases. J lost 2 bases, V lost 2 bases, and 3 bases had no gene match. This CDR3 contains 14 residues.

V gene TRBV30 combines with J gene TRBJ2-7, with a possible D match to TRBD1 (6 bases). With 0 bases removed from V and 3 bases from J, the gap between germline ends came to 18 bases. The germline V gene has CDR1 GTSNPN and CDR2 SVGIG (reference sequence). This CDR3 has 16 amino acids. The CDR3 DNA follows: TGTGCCTGGAGTGTTCAGGGGCGGAGACCGCTCTACGAGCAGTACTTC. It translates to CAWSVQGRRPLYEQYF.

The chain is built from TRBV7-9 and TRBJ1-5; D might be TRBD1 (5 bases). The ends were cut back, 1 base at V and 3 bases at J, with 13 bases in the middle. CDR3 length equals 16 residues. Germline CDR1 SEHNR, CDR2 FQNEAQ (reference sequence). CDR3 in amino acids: CASSLDRQGYNQPQHF. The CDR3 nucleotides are TGTGCCAGCAGCTTAGATCGGCAGGGTTACAATCAGCCCCAGCATTTT.

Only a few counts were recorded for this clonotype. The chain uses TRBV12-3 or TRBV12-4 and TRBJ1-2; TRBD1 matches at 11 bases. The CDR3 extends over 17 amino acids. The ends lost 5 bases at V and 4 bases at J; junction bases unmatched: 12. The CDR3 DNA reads TGTGCCAGCAGTGACAGGACAGGGGGCACCCAACTCTATGGCTACACCTTC. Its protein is CASSDRTGGTQLYGYTF.

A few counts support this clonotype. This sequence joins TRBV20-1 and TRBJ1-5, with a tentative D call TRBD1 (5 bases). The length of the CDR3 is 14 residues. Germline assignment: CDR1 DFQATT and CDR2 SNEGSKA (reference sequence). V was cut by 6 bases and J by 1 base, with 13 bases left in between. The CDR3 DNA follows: TGCAGTGCCGATCCCCGGGACAGCAATCAGCCCCAGCATTTT. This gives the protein CSADPRDSNQPQHF.

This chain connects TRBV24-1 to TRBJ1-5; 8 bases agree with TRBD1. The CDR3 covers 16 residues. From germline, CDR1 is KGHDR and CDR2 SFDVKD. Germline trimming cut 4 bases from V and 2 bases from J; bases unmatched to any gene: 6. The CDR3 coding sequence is TGTGCCACCAGTGACCGGACAGGGCTGGGCAATCAGCCCCAGCATTTT. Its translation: CATSDRTGLGNQPQHF.

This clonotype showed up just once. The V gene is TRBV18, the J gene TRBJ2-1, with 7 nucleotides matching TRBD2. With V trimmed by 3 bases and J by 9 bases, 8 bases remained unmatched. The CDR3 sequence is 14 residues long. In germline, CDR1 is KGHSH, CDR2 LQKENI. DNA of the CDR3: TGTGCCAGCTCACCCAGCGGGATGGGTTCTGAGCAGTTCTTC. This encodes CASSPSGMGSEQFF.

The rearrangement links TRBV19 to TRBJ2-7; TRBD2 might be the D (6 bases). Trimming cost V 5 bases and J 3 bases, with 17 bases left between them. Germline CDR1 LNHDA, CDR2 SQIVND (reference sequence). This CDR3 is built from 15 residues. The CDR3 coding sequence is TGTGCCAGTAGTGATCGCTACCGGGGGAACTACGAGCAGTACTTC. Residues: CASSDRYRGNYEQYF.

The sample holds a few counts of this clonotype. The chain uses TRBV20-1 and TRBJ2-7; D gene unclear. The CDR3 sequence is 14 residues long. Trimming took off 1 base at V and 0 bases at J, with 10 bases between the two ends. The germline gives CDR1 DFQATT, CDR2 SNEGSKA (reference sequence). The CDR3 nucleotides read TGCAGTGCTAGAGGGTTGGAGTACTCCTACGAGCAGTACTTC. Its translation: CSARGLEYSYEQYF.

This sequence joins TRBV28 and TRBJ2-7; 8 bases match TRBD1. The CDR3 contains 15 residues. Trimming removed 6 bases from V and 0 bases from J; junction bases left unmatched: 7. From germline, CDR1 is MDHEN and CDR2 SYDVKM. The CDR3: CASRPTGQGSYEQYF. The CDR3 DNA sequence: TGTGCCAGCAGGCCAACCGGACAGGGCTCCTACGAGCAGTACTTC.

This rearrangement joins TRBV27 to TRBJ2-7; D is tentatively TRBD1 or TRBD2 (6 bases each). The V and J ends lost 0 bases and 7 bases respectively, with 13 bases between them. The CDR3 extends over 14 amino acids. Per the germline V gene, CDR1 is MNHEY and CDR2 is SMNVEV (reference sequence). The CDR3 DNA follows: TGTGCCAGCAGTTTATCGGGTGGGGGGCCAGAGCAGTACTTC. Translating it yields CASSLSGGGPEQYF.

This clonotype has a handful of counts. CDR3 DNA: TGTGCCAGCATCCCTGAGGGGTGGGGGGGGAGAAACATTCAGTACTTC. Protein sequence: CASIPEGWGGRNIQYF. The chain joins TRBV6-1 to TRBJ2-4; 7 bases match TRBD2. In germline, CDR1 is MNHNS, CDR2 SASEGT. Trimming took 7 bases from V and 6 from J; bases not matched to a gene: 15. CDR3 length equals 16 residues.

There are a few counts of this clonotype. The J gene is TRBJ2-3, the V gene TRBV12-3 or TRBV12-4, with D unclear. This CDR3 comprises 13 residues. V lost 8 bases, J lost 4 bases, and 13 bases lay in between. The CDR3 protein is CASGVRFPDTQYF. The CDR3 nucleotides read TGTGCCAGCGGCGTACGGTTCCCAGATACGCAGTATTTT.

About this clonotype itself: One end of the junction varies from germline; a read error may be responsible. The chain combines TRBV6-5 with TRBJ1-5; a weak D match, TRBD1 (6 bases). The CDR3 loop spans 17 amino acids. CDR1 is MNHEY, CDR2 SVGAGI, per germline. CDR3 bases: TGTGCCATCAGTTACTCTTGGGGGGGCGCGGGCAATCAGCCCCAGCATTTT. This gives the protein CAISYSWGGAGNQPQHF.

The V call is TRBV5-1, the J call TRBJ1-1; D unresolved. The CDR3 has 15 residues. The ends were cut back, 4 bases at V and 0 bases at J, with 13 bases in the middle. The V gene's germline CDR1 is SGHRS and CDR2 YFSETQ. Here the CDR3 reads CASSKVSLMNTEAFF. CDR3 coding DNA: TGCGCCAGCAGCAAGGTGTCGCTGATGAACACTGAAGCTTTCTTT.

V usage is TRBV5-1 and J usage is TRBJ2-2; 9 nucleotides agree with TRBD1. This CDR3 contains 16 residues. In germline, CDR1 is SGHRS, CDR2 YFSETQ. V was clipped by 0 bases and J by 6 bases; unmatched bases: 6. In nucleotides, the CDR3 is TGCGCCAGCAGCTTGGGGGACAGGGCCCTCGCCGGGGAGCTGTTTTTT. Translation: CASSLGDRALAGELFF.

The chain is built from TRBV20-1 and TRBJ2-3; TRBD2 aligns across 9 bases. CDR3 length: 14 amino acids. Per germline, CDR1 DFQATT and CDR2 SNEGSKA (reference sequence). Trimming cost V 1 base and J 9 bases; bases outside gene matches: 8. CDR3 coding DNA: TGCAGTGCTAGAGCAGGGCGGGGGGGCCTGACGCAGTATTTT. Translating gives CSARAGRGGLTQYF.

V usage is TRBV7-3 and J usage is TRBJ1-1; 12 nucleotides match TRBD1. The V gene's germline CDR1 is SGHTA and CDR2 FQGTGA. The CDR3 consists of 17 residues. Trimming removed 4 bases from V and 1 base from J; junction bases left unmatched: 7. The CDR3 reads CASSYRDRGLTNTEAFF. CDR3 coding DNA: TGTGCCAGCAGCTACAGGGACAGGGGGCTGACGAACACTGAAGCTTTCTTT.

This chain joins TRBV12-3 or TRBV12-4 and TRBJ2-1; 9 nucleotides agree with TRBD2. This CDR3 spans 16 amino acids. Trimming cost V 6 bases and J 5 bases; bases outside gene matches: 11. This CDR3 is CASSPVLAGAHNEQFF. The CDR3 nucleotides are TGTGCCAGCAGCCCAGTCTTAGCGGGGGCGCACAATGAGCAGTTCTTC.

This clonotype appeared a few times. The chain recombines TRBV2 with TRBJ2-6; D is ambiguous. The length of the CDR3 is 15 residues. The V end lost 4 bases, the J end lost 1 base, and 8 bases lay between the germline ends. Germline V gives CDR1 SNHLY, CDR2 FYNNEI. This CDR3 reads CASSGFESGANVLTF. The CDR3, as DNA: TGTGCCAGCAGTGGGTTTGAGTCTGGGGCCAACGTCCTGACTTTC.

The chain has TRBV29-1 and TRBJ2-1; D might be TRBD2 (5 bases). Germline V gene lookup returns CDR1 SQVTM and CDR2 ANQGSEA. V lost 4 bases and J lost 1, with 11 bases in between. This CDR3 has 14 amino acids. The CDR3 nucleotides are TGCAGCGTTGCGGCGGGCTCATCCTACAATGAGCAGTTCTTC. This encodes CSVAAGSSYNEQFF.

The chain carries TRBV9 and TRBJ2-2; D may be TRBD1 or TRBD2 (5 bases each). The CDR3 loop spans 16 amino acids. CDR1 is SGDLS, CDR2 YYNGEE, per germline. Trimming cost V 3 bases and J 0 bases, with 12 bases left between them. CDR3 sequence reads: CASSAGRRPNTGELFF. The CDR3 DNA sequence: TGTGCCAGCAGCGCGGGACGACGTCCGAACACCGGGGAGCTGTTTTTT.

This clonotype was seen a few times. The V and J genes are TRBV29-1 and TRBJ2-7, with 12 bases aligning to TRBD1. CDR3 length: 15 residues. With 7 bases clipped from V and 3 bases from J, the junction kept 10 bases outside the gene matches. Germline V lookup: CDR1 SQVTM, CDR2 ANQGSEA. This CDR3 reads CSAGPGTGGSYEQYF. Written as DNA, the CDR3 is TGCAGCGCCGGACCAGGGACAGGGGGCAGCTACGAGCAGTACTTC.